A single sample gave rise to the 20 T cell receptor beta chains below, sequenced in a study of blood T cells in healthy people across ages. A sample-barcoded 5' primer and a J-beta primer mix were used in a second PCR of roughly 7 to 11 cycles. TCRdb processed the 5' RACE reads anew with MiXCR; each CDR3 protein has one entry. The sample gives roughly 1.4 million distinct CDR3 sequences, approximately 63% of which show up once; 6.5% to 8.5% is in the top ten. The sample comprised blood. The origin of the receptors is a man aged 18 to 35 in good health.

At least ten counts were recorded for this clonotype. The rearrangement joins TRBV7-7 to TRBJ2-5, with D perhaps matching TRBD1 (5 bases). Per germline, CDR1 SSHAT and CDR2 FNYEAQ (reference sequence). The ends were cut back, 1 base at V and 2 bases at J, with 11 bases in the middle. This CDR3 has 15 residues. The chain's CDR3 is CASSLVAGQQETQYF. Here the CDR3 DNA reads TGTGCCAGCAGCTTAGTGGCAGGGCAACAAGAGACCCAGTACTTC.

The V gene is TRBV2, the J gene TRBJ1-2, with D possibly being TRBD1 (6 bases). Germline V lookup: CDR1 SNHLY, CDR2 FYNNEI. V dropped 2 bases and J dropped 5 bases, with 15 bases sitting between them. There are 15 residues in the CDR3. As DNA, the CDR3 is TGTGCCAGCAGTGAACGCGCAGGGGATTGGTATGGCTACACCTTC. It translates to CASSERAGDWYGYTF.

V usage is TRBV4-1 and J usage is TRBJ1-1; D possibly corresponds to TRBD1 (5 bases). The CDR3 is made up of 15 amino acids. Between the trimmed V and J ends, which lost 3 bases and 5 bases, there was a span of 16 bases. Germline V gene data show CDR1 as MGHRA and CDR2 as YSYEKL. CDR3 loop: CASSQAGTLGTEAFF. The CDR3 DNA sequence: TGCGCCAGCAGCCAGGCCGGGACCTTGGGGACTGAAGCTTTCTTT.

DNA for the CDR3: TGCAGTGCTAAACCACAGGGGGGTGCTAACTATGGCTACACCTTC. Translated, it gives CSAKPQGGANYGYTF. This rearrangement joins TRBV20-1 to TRBJ1-2; 8 bases align to TRBD1. Per germline, CDR1 DFQATT and CDR2 SNEGSKA (reference sequence). The V gene end was trimmed by 4 bases and the J gene end by 0 bases; junction bases not matched to a gene: 7. The CDR3 length is 15 residues.

This chain joins TRBV4-1 and TRBJ1-1; D is unresolved. V was trimmed by 4 bases and J by 4 bases, leaving 13 bases between them. CDR3 size: 14 residues. Per the germline V gene, CDR1 is MGHRA and CDR2 is YSYEKL. Here the CDR3 reads CASSLRGVATEAFF. The CDR3 nucleotides read TGCGCCAGCAGCCTACGTGGGGTCGCCACTGAAGCTTTCTTT.

The chain couples TRBV6-6 to TRBJ2-5; D ambiguous. The CDR3 consists of 15 residues. V was trimmed by 6 bases and J by 4 bases, leaving 18 bases between them. Germline values: CDR1 MNHNY, CDR2 SVGAGI (reference sequence). Written as DNA, the CDR3 is TGTGCCAGCAGCCCCTTCTTCGATTCGGGAGAGACCCAGTACTTC. This encodes CASSPFFDSGETQYF.

This clonotype was observed a few times. This chain uses TRBV27 with TRBJ2-7, with D maybe TRBD1 (6 bases). Looked up from germline, CDR1 is MNHEY and CDR2 is SMNVEV (reference sequence). The ends were cut back, 3 bases at V and 1 base at J, with 10 bases in the middle. This CDR3 has 14 residues. The CDR3 here is CASSFQDSSYEQYF. Written as DNA, the CDR3 is TGTGCCAGCAGTTTCCAGGACAGTTCCTACGAGCAGTACTTC.

The rearrangement uses TRBV4-3 and TRBJ2-2, with D perhaps TRBD1 or TRBD2 (5 bases each). There are 16 residues in the CDR3. The V and J ends lost 1 base and 5 bases respectively, with 14 bases between them. Germline V CDR1 and CDR2: LGHNA, YSLEER. DNA for the CDR3: TGCGCCAGCAGCCAAGGTGTAGGGTGGGGGACCGGGGAGCTGTTTTTT. This translates into CASSQGVGWGTGELFF.

This clonotype appeared a few times. The J gene is TRBJ2-3, the V gene TRBV2; D tentatively fits TRBD1 or TRBD2 (6 bases each). The CDR3 totals 16 residues. The germline V and J ends were trimmed by 6 bases and 2 bases, with 18 bases remaining between them. Germline lookup yields CDR1 SNHLY and CDR2 FYNNEI. CDR3 DNA: TGTGCCAGCAGCCCGACACAGGGAGGTTACACAGATACGCAGTATTTT. Amino acid sequence: CASSPTQGGYTDTQYF.

The chain links TRBV12-3 or TRBV12-4 to TRBJ2-5, with D perhaps TRBD2 (6 bases). This CDR3 comprises 16 residues. Trimming shortened V by 1 base and J by 11 bases, and 23 bases separated the two germline ends. CDR3 sequence: CASSLGPTGDHNEQYF. DNA of the CDR3: TGTGCCAGCAGTTTAGGTCCGACGGGGGACCACAATGAGCAGTACTTC.

The rearrangement joins TRBV7-8 to TRBJ1-2, with D possibly being TRBD1 (5 bases). The CDR3 consists of 15 residues. Germline-derived CDR1 and CDR2 are SGHVS and FQNEAQ. Trimming stripped 5 bases from V and 6 bases from J, with 19 bases between. The CDR3 DNA is TGTGCCAGCAGCCCCTCAGGGAGCAGCCCTCATGGCTACACCTTC. Translation: CASSPSGSSPHGYTF.

The chain links TRBV10-3 to TRBJ1-6; D not certain. CDR1 is ENHRY and CDR2 is SYGVKD in the germline V gene. This CDR3 has 11 amino acids. The V and J ends lost 2 bases and 15 bases respectively, with 8 bases between them. The CDR3 reads CAISEDRILHF. CDR3 bases: TGTGCCATCAGTGAGGACCGAATCCTCCACTTT.

This chain connects TRBV29-1 to TRBJ2-7; D remains ambiguous. The CDR3 has 12 residues. CDR1 is SQVTM, CDR2 ANQGSEA, per germline. Trimming removed 7 bases at V and 3 bases at J, with 13 bases between. The CDR3 DNA sequence: TGCAGCGCCGCCGCTACCATCTACGAGCAGTACTTC. Its translation: CSAAATIYEQYF.

The chain combines TRBV19 with TRBJ2-1; no reliable D call. Matching the DNA end better, TRBJ2-7 makes the J call doubtful. CDR3 size: 15 residues. Germline lookup yields CDR1 LNHDA and CDR2 SQIVND (reference sequence). CDR3 amino acids: CASSIAPGGRYEQYF. The CDR3 bases are TGTGCCAGTAGTATAGCCCCGGGCGGCCGATACGAGCAGTACTTC.

V is TRBV7-2 and J is TRBJ2-7; TRBD1 aligns across 8 bases. V shed 3 bases, J shed 2 bases, and the junction held 6 bases outside the gene matches. Germline CDR1 and CDR2: SGHTA and FQGNSA. This CDR3 is built from 15 residues. CDR3 sequence: CASSFSGQAPYEQYF. DNA for the CDR3: TGTGCCAGCAGCTTCTCGGGACAGGCGCCCTACGAGCAGTACTTC. The whole variable domain, remainder taken from reference TRBV7-2 and TRBJ2-7, is GAGVSQSPSNKVTEKGKDVELRCDPISGHTALYWYRQSLGQGLEFLIYFQGNSAPDKSGLPSDRFSAERTGGSVSTLTIQRTQQEDSAVYLCASSFSGQAPYEQYFGPGTRLTVT.

This clonotype came up a few times. The chain combines TRBV10-2 with TRBJ2-3; D tentatively reads TRBD1 or TRBD2 (6 bases each). This CDR3 has 15 amino acids. V was shortened by 1 base and J by 2 bases, with 10 bases between the two germline ends. In germline, CDR1 is WSHSY, CDR2 SAAADI. CDR3 sequence (DNA): TGCGCCAGCAGTGAGTGGGGGGCGGACACAGATACGCAGTATTTT. Protein sequence: CASSEWGADTDTQYF.

V gene TRBV20-1 combines with J gene TRBJ1-1, with 10 bases fitting TRBD1. V gave up 3 bases and J gave up 6 bases; unmatched junction bases: 16. CDR3 length equals 17 residues. Germline CDR1 reads DFQATT; CDR2 reads SNEGSKA (reference sequence). The CDR3 DNA reads as TGCAGTGCTAGCGCACCATCAGGGACAGGGGCGGTTGCTGAAGCTTTCTTT. This sequence encodes CSASAPSGTGAVAEAFF.

This clonotype was counted between two and nine times. The CDR3 here is CASSQIDDRAYEQYF. CDR3 coding DNA: TGCGCCAGCAGCCAAATTGATGACAGGGCCTACGAGCAGTACTTC. V gene TRBV4-3 combines with J gene TRBJ2-7; 7 bases are shared with TRBD1. The CDR3 totals 15 residues. V gave up 2 bases and J gave up 2 bases; unmatched junction bases: 6. Germline V gene lookup returns CDR1 LGHNA and CDR2 YSLEER.

This clonotype was recorded a few times. This chain joins TRBV5-1 and TRBJ2-7, with a tentative D call TRBD2 (5 bases). The V gene lost 3 bases and the J gene lost 2 bases, with 15 bases spanning the gap. This CDR3 is 15 amino acids long. The germline CDR1 and CDR2 sequences are SGHRS and YFSETQ. In nucleotides, the CDR3 is TGCGCCAGCAGCTGGGCTAGGACTGGAACCTACGAGCAGTACTTC. It encodes CASSWARTGTYEQYF.

V gene TRBV5-4 combines with J gene TRBJ2-5; TRBD2 is a possible D gene (5 bases). Germline loops: CDR1 SGHNT, CDR2 YYREEE (reference sequence). This CDR3 comprises 13 residues. Deletions cut 3 bases from V and 0 bases from J, with 6 bases between. The CDR3, as DNA: TGTGCCAGCAGCTGGCGGGACCAAGAGACCCAGTACTTC. Protein: CASSWRDQETQYF.